Listed below are T cell receptor beta chains from one sample, sequenced in a study of cytomegalovirus exposure and HLA in healthy donors. Repertoires were generated with immunoSEQ multiplex PCR, while TCRdb's copy carries only in-frame clones and drops some. The sample lists some 100,000 clones, roughly 75% seen once, with about 4.5% in the top ten. Sequenced input: PBMCs. The origin of the receptors is a woman aged 18-29 years in good health and CMV-seropositive. The CDR3 runs from the conserved cysteine through the conserved F or W. D genes are given only for firm matches. Expanded clones are given a class, and other clones once, few, many or no size at all.

j_call: TRBJ2-1; clone_size: .; v_call: TRBV4-1; d_call: .; cdr3_aa: CASSHPGTHNEQFF; cdr3_nt: TGCGCCAGCAGCCACCCCGGGACTCACAATGAGCAGTTCTTC
j_call: TRBJ2-5; clone_size: .; v_call: TRBV30; d_call: .; cdr3_aa: CAWIKGGIETQYF; cdr3_nt: TGTGCCTGGATCAAAGGCGGGATCGAGACCCAGTACTTC
j_call: TRBJ2-7; clone_size: few; v_call: TRBV4-2; d_call: TRBD2; cdr3_aa: CASSQVDTGTSGSFNEQYF; cdr3_nt: TGTGCCAGCAGCCAAGTAGATACGGGGACTAGCGGGAGTTTCAACGAGCAGTACTTC
j_call: TRBJ2-7; clone_size: .; v_call: TRBV4-1; d_call: .; cdr3_aa: CASSQLLGLYYEQYF; cdr3_nt: TGCGCCAGCAGCCAGCTCCTCGGACTGTACTACGAGCAGTACTTC
j_call: TRBJ2-1; clone_size: .; v_call: TRBV11-3; d_call: TRBD2; cdr3_aa: CASSLASGSYNEQFF; cdr3_nt: TGTGCCAGCAGCTTAGCTAGCGGGAGTTACAATGAGCAGTTCTTC
j_call: TRBJ2-7; clone_size: once; v_call: TRBV28; d_call: TRBD1; cdr3_aa: CASSLGQGVGGQYF; cdr3_nt: TGTGCCAGCAGTTTAGGACAGGGTGTGGGTGGGCAGTACTTC
j_call: TRBJ1-1; clone_size: .; v_call: TRBV6-5; d_call: .; cdr3_aa: CASSYTGTPNTEAFF; cdr3_nt: TGTGCCAGCAGTTACACCGGGACACCGAACACTGAAGCTTTCTTT
j_call: TRBJ1-1; clone_size: .; v_call: TRBV11-2; d_call: .; cdr3_aa: CASSFGGGMNTEAFF; cdr3_nt: TGTGCCAGCAGCTTCGGCGGGGGAATGAACACTGAAGCTTTCTTT
j_call: TRBJ2-3; clone_size: .; v_call: TRBV27; d_call: .; cdr3_aa: CASSFLVSSTDTQYF; cdr3_nt: TGTGCCAGCAGTTTCCTTGTCTCTAGCACAGATACGCAGTATTTT
j_call: TRBJ2-3; clone_size: few; v_call: TRBV7-2; d_call: TRBD2; cdr3_aa: CASSPTLAGGPTDTQYF; cdr3_nt: TGTGCCAGCAGCCCAACACTAGCGGGAGGGCCCACAGATACGCAGTATTTT
j_call: TRBJ1-2; clone_size: few; v_call: TRBV19; d_call: .; cdr3_aa: CASSIGPGSVYGYTF; cdr3_nt: TGTGCCAGTAGTATAGGCCCAGGGTCGGTATATGGCTACACCTTC
j_call: TRBJ2-5; clone_size: .; v_call: TRBV7-3; d_call: .; cdr3_aa: CASSPTTGGGETQYF; cdr3_nt: TGTGCCAGCAGCCCGACAACCGGAGGCGGTGAGACCCAGTACTTC
j_call: TRBJ2-7; clone_size: few; v_call: TRBV27; d_call: TRBD2; cdr3_aa: CASSFVAGVLIKQYF; cdr3_nt: TGTGCCAGCAGTTTCGTAGCGGGAGTCCTCATCAAGCAGTACTTC
j_call: TRBJ2-1; clone_size: .; v_call: TRBV5-1; d_call: TRBD2; cdr3_aa: CASSLATSGNEQFF; cdr3_nt: TGCGCCAGCAGCTTGGCAACTAGCGGGAATGAGCAGTTCTTC
j_call: TRBJ2-5; clone_size: .; v_call: TRBV7-6; d_call: .; cdr3_aa: CASSYMEDEETQYF; cdr3_nt: TGTGCCAGCAGCTATATGGAGGATGAAGAGACCCAGTACTTC
j_call: TRBJ2-1; clone_size: once; v_call: TRBV5-3; d_call: TRBD2; cdr3_aa: CARSPGAGGEDYNEQFF; cdr3_nt: TGTGCCAGAAGCCCCGGAGCGGGAGGAGAGGACTACAATGAGCAGTTCTTC